This TCR beta chain was observed in a study of preoperative IRX-2 immunotherapy in early breast cancer. Treatment denoted: preoperative locoregional IRX-2 cytokine immunotherapy. This phase Ib study tested locoregional IRX-2 cytokine immunotherapy given before surgery. This CDR3 has 13 residues. V was shortened by 7 bases and J by 5 bases, with 14 bases between the two germline ends. Profiling relied on immunoSEQ multiplex PCR, and the TCRdb table lists in-frame clones only, not all of them. The sample records about 42,000 clones, around three quarters being singletons. Sequenced material: tumor tissue, taken after IRX-2 immunotherapy. The receptor was derived from a human donor with breast cancer. The chain is built from TRBV7-1 and TRBJ2-5; D is perhaps TRBD1 (6 bases). TRBV7-1 is identified as an open reading frame with a role that is uncertain. CDR3 in DNA: TGTGCCAGCACCCCACAGGGAGTGGAGACCCAGTACTTC. This codes for CASTPQGVETQYF.